This T cell receptor beta chain was documented in a study of CD8 T cells in ankylosing spondylitis. Only a few counts were recorded for this clonotype. Its target is unknown. Study-wide results and limits: What appeared characteristic of ankylosing spondylitis blood was a TCR beta motif of several highly homologous variants.

The germline V and J ends were trimmed by 6 bases and 3 bases, with 9 bases remaining between them. This CDR3 is 13 amino acids long. Germline V CDR1 and CDR2: LNHDA, SQIVND (reference sequence). TCRdb re-called the 5' RACE reads with MiXCR, one entry per CDR3 protein. The sample shows roughly 370,000 distinct CDR3 sequences, approximately 20% of them seen only once. Sequencing input: blood, either unsorted or a sorted T cell fraction (not recorded which). The rearrangement joins TRBV19 to TRBJ2-1; D may be TRBD2 (6 bases). The source of this sequence is a male donor with ankylosing spondylitis. The CDR3 DNA reads TGTGCCAGTAGCGCTAGCGACTACAATGAGCAGTTCTTC. Translation: CASSASDYNEQFF. Complete variable domain (other parts from reference TRBV19 and TRBJ2-1): DGGITQSPKYLFRKEGQNVTLSCEQNLNHDAMYWYRQDPGQGLRLIYYSQIVNDFQKGDIAEGYSVSREKKESFPLTVTSAQKNPTAFYLCASSASDYNEQFFGPGTRLTVL.